Following are 15 T cell receptor beta chains from one sample sequenced in a study of cytomegalovirus exposure and HLA in healthy donors. The PCR contained 60 Vbeta and 13 Jbeta primers. Profiling relied on immunoSEQ multiplex PCR, and the TCRdb table lists in-frame clones only, not all of them. The table has roughly 120,000 clones, approximately 80% seen once. The sequencing sample was made of PBMCs. All receptors come from a man between 18 and 29 years old in good health and CMV-seronegative.

The V gene is TRBV11-2, the J gene TRBJ2-5, with D unclear. The CDR3 covers 13 residues. Trimming took off 3 bases at V and 2 bases at J, with 7 bases between the two ends. The V gene's germline CDR1 is SGHAT and CDR2 FQNNGV. The CDR3 DNA reads as TGTGCCAGCAGCTTGGCTTGGCAAGAGACCCAGTACTTC. This codes for CASSLAWQETQYF.

The rearrangement uses TRBV5-5 and TRBJ1-3; TRBD1 matches 9 bases. Losses at the gene ends were 4 bases for V and 1 base for J; bases not matched to a gene: 9. The CDR3 covers 17 residues. CDR1 SGHKS and CDR2 YYEKEE come from the germline V gene (reference sequence). CDR3 protein: CASSPTSGTGSGNTIYF. The CDR3 nucleotides are TGTGCCAGCAGCCCTACTTCCGGGACAGGGTCTGGAAACACCATATATTTT.

The chain recombines TRBV4-1 with TRBJ1-5, with TRBD1 identical over 8 bases. The length of the CDR3 is 16 residues. V lost 2 bases and J lost 6; bases outside the gene matches: 9. Germline loops: CDR1 MGHRA, CDR2 YSYEKL. The DNA of the CDR3 is TGCGCCAGCAGCCAACACGGGACAGGACAGCTTCAGCCCCAGCATTTT. Its protein is CASSQHGTGQLQPQHF.

This chain connects TRBV19 to TRBJ2-6; D not certain. Germline V gene data show CDR1 as LNHDA and CDR2 as SQIVND (reference sequence). V was trimmed by 7 bases and J by 0 bases, leaving 10 bases between them. The CDR3 totals 15 residues. DNA for the CDR3: TGTGCCAGTATAAGCCACAGCTCTGGGGCCAACGTCCTGACTTTC. The encoded protein is CASISHSSGANVLTF.

The sample holds one count of this clone. The chain uses TRBV6-6 and TRBJ2-3; possibly TRBD1 for D (7 bases). This CDR3 is built from 13 residues. CDR1 is MNHNY and CDR2 is SVGAGI in the germline V gene (reference sequence). Trimming took 6 bases from V and 4 from J, leaving 11 bases between them. This CDR3 is CASRRDSADTQYF. The CDR3 region has the DNA TGTGCCAGCAGGCGGGACAGCGCAGATACGCAGTATTTT.

The V and J genes are TRBV10-3 and TRBJ2-3; 12 nucleotides align to TRBD2. In germline, CDR1 is ENHRY, CDR2 SYGVKD. This CDR3 contains 18 residues. The J segment lost 3 bases and the V segment lost 1 base, leaving 8 bases of the junction unmatched. CDR3 DNA: TGTGCCATCAGTGAGTTATCGTCCGGGACTAGCGGGACAGATACGCAGTATTTT. This encodes CAISELSSGTSGTDTQYF.

This chain joins TRBV7-6 and TRBJ1-4; D gene uncertain. The CDR3 contains 13 residues. Germline CDR1 and CDR2: SGHVS and FNYEAQ. V was trimmed by 5 bases and J by 7 bases, leaving 11 bases between them. The CDR3 reads CASSKRFGEKLFF. CDR3 nucleotides: TGTGCCAGCAGCAAGAGGTTTGGTGAAAAACTGTTTTTT.

The rearrangement uses TRBV18 and TRBJ2-7; no firm D call. Germline V gene lookup returns CDR1 KGHSH and CDR2 LQKENI. CDR3 length equals 15 residues. The V end was cut by 3 bases, the J end by 3 bases, with 15 bases between. The CDR3 bases are TGTGCCAGCTCACCTAATCCGGCTGCTAGCTACGAGCAGTACTTC. Translated, it gives CASSPNPAASYEQYF.

The rearrangement links TRBV21-1 to TRBJ2-7; the table's D gene call, TRBD1, was not cross checked with the DNA. TRBV21-1 constitutes a pseudogene. The CDR3 contains 17 residues. The CDR3 DNA reads TGTGCCAGCAGCAAAAACGATCTCAAACAGGGCCCCTACGAGCAGTACTTC. Protein: CASSKNDLKQGPYEQYF.

CDR3 DNA sequence: TGTGCCAGCGAGGACAGCGCTAACTATGGCTACACCTTC. It translates to CASEDSANYGYTF. The chain uses TRBV19 and TRBJ1-2; D possibly corresponds to TRBD1 (6 bases). Germline V gene data show CDR1 as LNHDA and CDR2 as SQIVND (reference sequence). V lost 9 bases, J lost 0 bases, and 11 bases lay in between. This CDR3 is built from 13 residues.

The chain recombines TRBV15 with TRBJ2-2; 11 nucleotides match TRBD2. Per the germline V gene, CDR1 is LNHNV and CDR2 is YYDKDF (reference sequence). The trim removed 3 bases at V and 9 bases at J, leaving 9 bases unmatched. The CDR3 length is 16 residues. The CDR3 spells CATSSSVLAGDRELFF. Here the CDR3 DNA reads TGTGCCACCAGCAGCAGCGTACTAGCGGGAGATAGGGAGCTGTTTTTT.

The rearrangement joins TRBV7-2 to TRBJ1-4, with TRBD1 matching over 7 bases. From germline, CDR1 is SGHTA and CDR2 FQGNSA. CDR3 length equals 14 residues. The V and J ends lost 5 bases and 4 bases, in that order; junction bases with no gene match: 4. CDR3 DNA: TGTGCCAGCAGCCGGGACAGCGTTAATGAAAAACTGTTTTTT. This gives the protein CASSRDSVNEKLFF.

The V call is TRBV29-1, the J call TRBJ2-1; D not certain. Germline CDR1 SQVTM, CDR2 ANQGSEA. The CDR3 totals 9 residues. V was cut by 4 bases and J by 15 bases, with 10 bases left in between. The CDR3 protein is CSVGVAWFF. CDR3 DNA: TGCAGCGTTGGAGTAGCCTGGTTCTTC.

This chain uses TRBV6-5 with TRBJ2-7, with a tentative D call TRBD2 (5 bases). The germline gives CDR1 MNHEY, CDR2 SVGAGI. The CDR3 is 14 residues long. Trimming stripped 3 bases from V and 5 bases from J, with 14 bases between. The CDR3 DNA follows: TGTGCCAGCAGTTATGGAGGCGCACCGGACGAGCAGTACTTC. It specifies CASSYGGAPDEQYF.

The chain joins TRBV7-9 to TRBJ2-1; 8 bases align to TRBD2. CDR1 is SEHNR and CDR2 is FQNEAQ in the germline V gene (reference sequence). This CDR3 region has 15 residues. Germline trimming cut 5 bases from V and 8 bases from J; bases unmatched to any gene: 11. The CDR3, as DNA: TGTGCCAGCAGCGTCAAGCGGGAGTTACTCTATGAGCAGTTCTTC. Translating gives CASSVKRELLYEQFF. The full variable domain, rest sourced from reference TRBV7-9 and TRBJ2-1, is DTGVSQNPRHKITKRGQNVTFRCDPISEHNRLYWYRQTLGQGPEFLTYFQNEAQLEKSRLLSDRFSAERPKGSFSTLEIQRTEQGDSAMYLCASSVKRELLYEQFFGPGTRLTVL.